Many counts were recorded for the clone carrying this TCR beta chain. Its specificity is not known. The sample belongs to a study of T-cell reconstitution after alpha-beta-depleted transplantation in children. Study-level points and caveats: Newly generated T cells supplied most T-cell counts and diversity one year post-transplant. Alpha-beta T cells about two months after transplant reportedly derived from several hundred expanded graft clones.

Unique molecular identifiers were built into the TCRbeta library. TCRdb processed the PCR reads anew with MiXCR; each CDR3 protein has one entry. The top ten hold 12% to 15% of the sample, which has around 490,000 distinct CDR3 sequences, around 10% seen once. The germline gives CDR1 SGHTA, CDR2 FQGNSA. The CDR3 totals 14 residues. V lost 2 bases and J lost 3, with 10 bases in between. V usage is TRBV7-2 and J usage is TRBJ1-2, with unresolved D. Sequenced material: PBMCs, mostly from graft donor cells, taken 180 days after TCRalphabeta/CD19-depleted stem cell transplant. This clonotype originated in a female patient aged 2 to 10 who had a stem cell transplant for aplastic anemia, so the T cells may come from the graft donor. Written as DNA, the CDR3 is TGTGCCAGCAGCTTAACTGACCTTCACTATGGCTACACCTTC. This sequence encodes CASSLTDLHYGYTF.